The rows below give T cell receptor beta chains drawn from one sample of a study of blood T cell repertoires in COVID-19. Produced via immunoSEQ multiplex PCR; TCRdb's table is partial and in-frame only. The sample shows approximately 250,000 clones, roughly 84% of them seen only once. The sample taken for sequencing was peripheral blood. The source is a human donor in a cohort sampled during active COVID-19. Each CDR3 is given with its conserved first and last residue. The D gene is left open where the match is weak. Clone size is not always given. Where it is, it says once, few, many or a class for expanded clones.

TRBD1 NA TRBJ2-2 TRBV27 CASRRGTGGNTGELFF TGTGCCAGCAGAAGAGGGACAGGGGGGAACACCGGGGAGCTGTTTTTT
NA NA TRBJ1-1 TRBV7-9 CASSLVGTTNTEAFF TGTGCCAGCAGCTTAGTTGGGACTACGAACACTGAAGCTTTCTTT
TRBD2 NA TRBJ2-3 TRBV9 CASSVGSLAGGNTQYF TGTGCCAGCAGCGTAGGGTCCCTAGCGGGAGGTAATACGCAGTATTTT
NA NA TRBJ2-3 TRBV2 CASSEVGVAGTDTQYF TGTGCCAGCAGCGAAGTAGGAGTGGCGGGCACAGATACGCAGTATTTT
TRBD2 NA TRBJ2-1 TRBV14 CASSHNLAAPYNEQFF TGTGCCAGCAGCCATAATCTAGCGGCGCCTTACAATGAGCAGTTCTTC
TRBD1 NA TRBJ1-1 TRBV14 CASSPRQGRNTEAFF TGTGCCAGCAGCCCCCGACAGGGCCGGAACACTGAAGCTTTCTTT
NA NA TRBJ2-1 TRBV5-1 CASSLAGETYNEQFF TGCGCCAGCAGCTTGGCGGGAGAGACCTACAATGAGCAGTTCTTC
TRBD1 NA TRBJ1-5 TRBV28 CASSWGDRDQPQHF TGTGCCAGCAGTTGGGGCGACAGGGATCAGCCCCAGCATTTT
NA NA TRBJ2-2 TRBV4-1 CASSQGFTGTGELFF TGCGCCAGCAGCCAAGGATTTACCGGGACCGGGGAGCTGTTTTTT
TRBD1 NA TRBJ2-6 TRBV27 CASSYGTGWGGGASGANVLTF TGTGCCAGCAGTTACGGGACAGGGTGGGGCGGGGGCGCCTCTGGGGCCAACGTCCTGACTTTC
NA NA TRBJ1-1 TRBV18 CASSLIPGHDTEAFF TGTGCCAGCTCACTGATACCAGGGCATGACACTGAAGCTTTCTTT
NA NA TRBJ2-7 TRBV2 CASSEGRAAYEQYF TGTGCCAGCAGTGAAGGCAGGGCCGCCTACGAGCAGTACTTC
TRBD1 NA TRBJ1-2 TRBV19 CASSIDRQGYGYTF TGTGCCAGTAGTATAGATCGACAGGGCTATGGCTACACCTTC
TRBD1 NA TRBJ1-4 TRBV7-8 CASSTRQGAKGEKLFF TGTGCCAGCAGCACCAGACAGGGGGCGAAGGGGGAAAAACTGTTTTTT
NA NA TRBJ2-3 TRBV5-1 CASSRGQSTDTQYF TGCGCCAGCAGCCGGGGACAAAGCACAGATACGCAGTATTTT
TRBD2 NA TRBJ2-1 TRBV6-2/TRBV6-3 CASSYPGGANEQFF TGTGCCAGCAGTTACCCGGGGGGGGCGAATGAGCAGTTCTTC
NA NA TRBJ2-1 TRBV6-5 CASRTPRGGYNEQFF TGTGCCAGCAGAACCCCTCGGGGTGGCTACAATGAGCAGTTCTTC
NA NA TRBJ1-3 TRBV18 CASSPPAVGNTIYF TGTGCCAGCTCACCACCGGCCGTTGGAAACACCATATATTTT
NA NA TRBJ1-5 TRBV6-5 CASISDVAGNQPQHF TGTGCCAGCATCTCCGACGTAGCGGGCAATCAGCCCCAGCATTTT
TRBD2 NA TRBJ2-3 TRBV30 CAWKKGGTSGREGTDTQYF TGTGCCTGGAAAAAGGGCGGGACTAGCGGGAGAGAGGGCACAGATACGCAGTATTTT
TRBD1 NA TRBJ1-4 TRBV11-2 CASSLVLPGQASTNEKLFF TGTGCCAGCAGCTTAGTGCTCCCGGGACAGGCATCAACTAATGAAAAACTGTTTTTT
NA few TRBJ1-1 TRBV5-6 CASSPVLDRKNTEAFF TGTGCCAGCAGCCCGGTGTTAGACAGGAAGAACACTGAAGCTTTCTTT
TRBD2 NA TRBJ2-1 TRBV2 CASSWPLREGAPNEQFF TGTGCCAGCAGTTGGCCCTTGCGGGAGGGGGCCCCCAATGAGCAGTTCTTC
TRBD2 NA TRBJ2-7 TRBV19 CASSLGLAYEQYF TGTGCCAGTAGTTTGGGACTAGCCTACGAGCAGTACTTC
TRBD1 NA TRBJ2-1 TRBV18 CASSPRTGQGSGEQFF TGTGCCAGCTCACCAAGGACAGGACAGGGATCCGGTGAGCAGTTCTTC
TRBD1 NA TRBJ2-5 TRBV6-5 CASSWTGGETQYF TGTGCCAGCAGTTGGACAGGTGGGGAGACCCAGTACTTC
TRBD1 NA TRBJ1-1 TRBV6-6 CASSSATGVFTEAFF TGTGCCAGCAGTTCCGCGACAGGGGTATTCACTGAAGCTTTCTTT
NA NA TRBJ1-2 TRBV7-2 CASSLDSGLYYGYTF TGTGCCAGCAGCTTAGACTCAGGGTTGTACTATGGCTACACCTTC
TRBD2 NA TRBJ2-7 TRBV5-1 CASSWRTGLAKIYEQYF TGCGCCAGCAGCTGGCGGACGGGACTAGCGAAAATATACGAGCAGTACTTC
TRBD2 NA TRBJ2-1 TRBV18 CASSPLTSGNFAPYNEQFF TGTGCCAGCTCACCCCTGACTAGCGGGAATTTCGCTCCCTACAATGAGCAGTTCTTC
NA NA TRBJ1-1 TRBV6-6 CASSYLEGQNTEAFF TGTGCCAGCAGTTACTTGGAGGGGCAGAACACTGAAGCTTTCTTT
TRBD2 few TRBJ2-7 TRBV4-2 CASSQATSGSYEQYF TGTGCCAGCAGCCAAGCCACTAGCGGCTCCTACGAGCAGTACTTC
NA few TRBJ1-2 TRBV2 CASSESVNYGYTF TGTGCCAGCAGTGAATCCGTTAACTATGGCTACACCTTC
NA NA TRBJ2-7 TRBV2 CASSEVDEQYF TGTGCCAGCAGTGAAGTAGACGAGCAGTACTTC
TRBD1 NA TRBJ1-4 TRBV28 CASSPGTGNEKLFF TGTGCCAGCAGTCCTGGGACAGGAAATGAAAAACTGTTTTTT
TRBD1 once TRBJ1-2 TRBV7-6 CASKRGLGGGYTF TGTGCCAGCAAAAGGGGGCTGGGGGGAGGCTACACCTTC
TRBD2 NA TRBJ2-1 TRBV18 CASSPQRLLAGVLYNEQFF TGTGCCAGCTCACCACAGCGGTTGTTAGCGGGAGTCCTCTACAATGAGCAGTTCTTC
NA once TRBJ1-5 TRBV7-2 CASSLEGVWQPQHF TGTGCCAGCAGCTTAGAAGGAGTTTGGCAGCCCCAGCATTTT
TRBD1 NA TRBJ2-7 TRBV3-1/TRBV3-2 CASRNTGTGVTYEQYF TGTGCCAGCAGAAACACCGGGACAGGGGTAACCTACGAGCAGTACTTC
NA once TRBJ2-5 TRBV11-2 CASTPSASQETQYF TGTGCCAGCACCCCTTCAGCTAGCCAAGAGACCCAGTACTTC
NA few TRBJ1-1 TRBV7-9 CASSSGLTPEAFF TGTGCCAGCAGTTCGGGACTTACTCCGGAAGCTTTCTTT
TRBD1 NA TRBJ1-2 TRBV29-1 CSVAPQRTGSYGYTF TGCAGCGTTGCCCCCCAGCGGACAGGGTCCTATGGCTACACCTTC
NA NA TRBJ2-1 TRBV18 CASSPMQEQFF TGTGCCAGCTCACCGATGCAGGAGCAGTTCTTC
TRBD1 NA TRBJ1-3 TRBV4-1 CASSQPQGAIYF TGCGCCAGCAGCCAACCACAGGGGGCCATATATTTT
NA NA TRBJ2-5 TRBV2 CASSVEAETQYF TGTGCCAGCAGTGTTGAGGCAGAGACCCAGTACTTC
NA once TRBJ2-7 TRBV11-3 CASSSGGHEQYF TGTGCCAGCAGCTCAGGAGGGCACGAGCAGTACTTC